This T cell receptor (beta chain) was observed in a study of T cells in tuberculosis. Study as a whole: In South Africa, adults with active tuberculosis were compared with IGRA-negative and latently infected IGRA-positive adolescents.

The V gene lost 6 bases and the J gene lost 11 bases, with 16 bases spanning the gap. The CDR3 is 12 amino acids. Germline lookup yields CDR1 MGHDK and CDR2 SYGVNS. The data were produced by immunoSEQ multiplex PCR, yet TCRdb's version contains in-frame clones alone and is incomplete. Found here are about 25,000 clones, around nine tenths of them singletons; the top ten hold roughly 15%. Regarding this clone: Antigen: not known.

Overall study findings and caveats: A GMM-specific repertoire classifier reached about 90% accuracy, AUROC about 0.9. GMM-specific TCRs were nearer to active tuberculosis alpha repertoires, suggesting expansion.

The sequence derives from a donor aged 10 to 29 with latent tuberculosis or without tuberculosis infection. Some clones in this sample may be carry-over from other donors' samples. Material: PBMCs. This chain uses TRBV25-1 with TRBJ1-1, with a weak D call TRBD1 (6 bases). The CDR3 reads CASSSQGRGAFF. The CDR3, as DNA: TGTGCCAGCAGCTCGCAAGGAAGGGGGGCTTTCTTT.